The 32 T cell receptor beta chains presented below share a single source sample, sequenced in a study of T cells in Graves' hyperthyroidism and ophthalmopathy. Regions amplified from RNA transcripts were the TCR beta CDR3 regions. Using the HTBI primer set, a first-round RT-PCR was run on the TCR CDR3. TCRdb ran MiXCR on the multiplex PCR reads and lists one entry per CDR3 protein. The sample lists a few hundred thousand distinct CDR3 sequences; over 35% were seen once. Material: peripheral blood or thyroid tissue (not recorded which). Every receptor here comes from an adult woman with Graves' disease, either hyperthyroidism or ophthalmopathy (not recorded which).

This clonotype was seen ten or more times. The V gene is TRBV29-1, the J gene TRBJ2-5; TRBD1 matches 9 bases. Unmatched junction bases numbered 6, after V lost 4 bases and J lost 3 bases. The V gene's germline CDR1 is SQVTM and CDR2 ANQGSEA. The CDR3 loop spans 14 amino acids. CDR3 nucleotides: TGCAGCGTTGGGGGACAGGGAGGTAAAGAGACCCAGTACTTC. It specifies CSVGGQGGKETQYF.

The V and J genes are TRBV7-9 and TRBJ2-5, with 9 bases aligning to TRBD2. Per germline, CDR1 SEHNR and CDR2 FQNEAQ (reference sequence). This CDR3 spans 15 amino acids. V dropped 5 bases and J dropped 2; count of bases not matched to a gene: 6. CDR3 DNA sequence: TGTGCCAGCAGCATGACTAGCGGAGAACAAGAGACCCAGTACTTC. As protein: CASSMTSGEQETQYF.

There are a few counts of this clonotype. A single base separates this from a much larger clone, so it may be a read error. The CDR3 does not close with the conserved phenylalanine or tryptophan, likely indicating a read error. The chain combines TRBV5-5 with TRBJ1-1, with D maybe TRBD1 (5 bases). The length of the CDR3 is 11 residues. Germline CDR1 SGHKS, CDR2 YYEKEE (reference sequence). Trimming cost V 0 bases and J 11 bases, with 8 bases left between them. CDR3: CASSLDGDAFL. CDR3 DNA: TGTGCCAGCAGCTTGGATGGGGACGCTTTCCTT.

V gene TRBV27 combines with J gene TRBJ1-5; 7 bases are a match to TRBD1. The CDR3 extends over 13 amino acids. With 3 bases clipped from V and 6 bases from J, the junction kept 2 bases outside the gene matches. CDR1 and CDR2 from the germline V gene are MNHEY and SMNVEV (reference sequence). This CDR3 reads CASSFRGSQPQHF. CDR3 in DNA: TGTGCCAGCAGTTTCAGGGGGAGTCAGCCCCAGCATTTT.

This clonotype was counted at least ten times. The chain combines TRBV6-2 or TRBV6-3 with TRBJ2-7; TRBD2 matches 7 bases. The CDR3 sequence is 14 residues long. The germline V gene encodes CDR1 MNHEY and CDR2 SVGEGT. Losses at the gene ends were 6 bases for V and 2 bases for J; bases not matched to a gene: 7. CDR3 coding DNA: TGTGCCAGCAGCCCGGGACTACCGACCTACGAGCAGTACTTC. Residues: CASSPGLPTYEQYF.

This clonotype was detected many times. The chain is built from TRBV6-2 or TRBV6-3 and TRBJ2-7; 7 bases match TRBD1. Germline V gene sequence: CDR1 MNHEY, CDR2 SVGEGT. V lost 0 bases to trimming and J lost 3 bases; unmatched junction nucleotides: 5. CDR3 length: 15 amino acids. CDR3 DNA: TGTGCCAGCAGTTACTCGGGACAGCGTTTCTACGAGCAGTACTTC. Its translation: CASSYSGQRFYEQYF.

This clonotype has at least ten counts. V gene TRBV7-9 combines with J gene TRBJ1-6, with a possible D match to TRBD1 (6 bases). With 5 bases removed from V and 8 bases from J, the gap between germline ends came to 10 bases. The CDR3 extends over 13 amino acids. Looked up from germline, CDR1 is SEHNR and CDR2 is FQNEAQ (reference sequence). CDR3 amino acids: CASSLRTDSPLHF. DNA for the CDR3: TGTGCCAGCAGCCTTCGGACAGATTCACCCCTCCACTTT.

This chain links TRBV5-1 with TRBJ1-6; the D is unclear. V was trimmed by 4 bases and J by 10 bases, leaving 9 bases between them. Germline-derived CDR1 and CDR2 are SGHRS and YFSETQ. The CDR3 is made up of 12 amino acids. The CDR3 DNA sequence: TGCGCCAGCAGCGTGGGGATGTCACCCCTCCACTTT. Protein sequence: CASSVGMSPLHF.

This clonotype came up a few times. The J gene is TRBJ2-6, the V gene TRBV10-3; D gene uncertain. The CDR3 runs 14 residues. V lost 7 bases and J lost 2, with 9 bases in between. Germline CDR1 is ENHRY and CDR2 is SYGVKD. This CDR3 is CAITMVPGANVLTF. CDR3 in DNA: TGTGCCATCACAATGGTCCCTGGGGCCAACGTCCTGACTTTC.

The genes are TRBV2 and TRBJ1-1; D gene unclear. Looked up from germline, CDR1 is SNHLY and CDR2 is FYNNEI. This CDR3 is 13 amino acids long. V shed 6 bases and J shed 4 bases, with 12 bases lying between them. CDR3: CASRRVPSTEAFF. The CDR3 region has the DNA TGTGCCAGCAGGCGGGTCCCGAGCACTGAAGCTTTCTTT.

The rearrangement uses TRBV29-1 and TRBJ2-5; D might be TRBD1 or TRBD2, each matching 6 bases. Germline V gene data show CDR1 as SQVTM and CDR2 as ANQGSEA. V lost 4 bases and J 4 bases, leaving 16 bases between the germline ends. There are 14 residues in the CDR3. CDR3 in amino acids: CSVGPVGGRETQYF. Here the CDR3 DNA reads TGCAGCGTTGGGCCTGTGGGGGGCAGAGAGACCCAGTACTTC.

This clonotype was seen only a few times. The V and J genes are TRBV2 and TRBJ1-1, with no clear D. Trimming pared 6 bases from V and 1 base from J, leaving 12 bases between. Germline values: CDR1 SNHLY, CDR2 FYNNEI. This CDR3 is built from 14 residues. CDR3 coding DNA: TGTGCCAGCAGCCCCCCTCGGAGGAACACTGAAGCTTTCTTT. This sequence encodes CASSPPRRNTEAFF.

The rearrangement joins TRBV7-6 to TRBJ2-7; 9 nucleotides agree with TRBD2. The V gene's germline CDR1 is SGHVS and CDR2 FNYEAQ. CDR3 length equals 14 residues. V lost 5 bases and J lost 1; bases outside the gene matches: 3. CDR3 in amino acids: CASSRSGGSYEQYF. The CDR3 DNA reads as TGTGCCAGCAGCCGTAGCGGGGGATCCTACGAGCAGTACTTC. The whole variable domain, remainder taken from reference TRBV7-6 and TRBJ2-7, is GAGVSQSPRYKVTKRGQDVALRCDPISGHVSLYWYRQALGQGPEFLTYFNYEAQQDKSGLPNDRFSAERPEGSISTLTIQRTEQRDSAMYRCASSRSGGSYEQYFGPGTRLTVT.

In nucleotides, the CDR3 is TGTGCCAGCAGCTTAGGCGATCGGGGTTCTGGGGCCAACGTCCTGACTTTC. Translation gives CASSLGDRGSGANVLTF. The rearrangement links TRBV7-9 to TRBJ2-6; possible D gene TRBD2, 5 bases. This CDR3 comprises 17 residues. Germline V gene data show CDR1 as SEHNR and CDR2 as FQNEAQ (reference sequence). V lost 1 base and J 1 base, leaving 11 bases between the germline ends.

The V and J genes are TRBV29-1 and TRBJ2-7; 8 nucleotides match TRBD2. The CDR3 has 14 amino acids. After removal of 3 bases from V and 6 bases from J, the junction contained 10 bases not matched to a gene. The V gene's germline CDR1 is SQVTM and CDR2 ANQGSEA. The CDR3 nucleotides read TGCAGCGTTGACGCCGGGACTAGGCGAGGCGAGCAGTACTTC. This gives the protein CSVDAGTRRGEQYF.

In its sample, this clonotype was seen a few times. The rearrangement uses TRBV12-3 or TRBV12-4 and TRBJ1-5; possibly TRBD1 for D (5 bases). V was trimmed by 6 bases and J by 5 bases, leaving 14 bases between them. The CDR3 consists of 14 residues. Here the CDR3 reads CASRDRDSYQPQHF. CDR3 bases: TGTGCCAGCAGGGATAGAGACAGCTATCAGCCCCAGCATTTT.

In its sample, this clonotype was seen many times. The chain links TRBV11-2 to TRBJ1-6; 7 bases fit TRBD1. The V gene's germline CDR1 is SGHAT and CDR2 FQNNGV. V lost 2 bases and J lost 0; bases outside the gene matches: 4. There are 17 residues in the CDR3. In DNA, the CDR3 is TGTGCCAGCAGCTTAAGGGGACAGAGCTCCTATAATTCACCCCTCCACTTT. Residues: CASSLRGQSSYNSPLHF.

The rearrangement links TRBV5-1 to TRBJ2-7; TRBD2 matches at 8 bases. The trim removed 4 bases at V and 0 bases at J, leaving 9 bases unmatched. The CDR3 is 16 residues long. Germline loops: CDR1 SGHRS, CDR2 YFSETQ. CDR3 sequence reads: CASSPPAGAGSYEQYF. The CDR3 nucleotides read TGCGCCAGCAGCCCACCAGCGGGAGCGGGCTCCTACGAGCAGTACTTC.

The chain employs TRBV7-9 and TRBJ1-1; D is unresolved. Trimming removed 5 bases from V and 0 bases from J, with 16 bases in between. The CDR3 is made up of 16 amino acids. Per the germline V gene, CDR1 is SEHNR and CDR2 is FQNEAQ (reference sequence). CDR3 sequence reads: CASSPRPQEVNTEAFF. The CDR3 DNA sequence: TGTGCCAGCAGCCCCCGGCCCCAGGAGGTGAACACTGAAGCTTTCTTT. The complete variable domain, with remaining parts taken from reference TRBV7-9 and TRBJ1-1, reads DTGVSQNPRHKITKRGQNVTFRCDPISEHNRLYWYRQTLGQGPEFLTYFQNEAQLEKSRLLSDRFSAERPKGSFSTLEIQRTEQGDSAMYLCASSPRPQEVNTEAFFGQGTRLTVV.

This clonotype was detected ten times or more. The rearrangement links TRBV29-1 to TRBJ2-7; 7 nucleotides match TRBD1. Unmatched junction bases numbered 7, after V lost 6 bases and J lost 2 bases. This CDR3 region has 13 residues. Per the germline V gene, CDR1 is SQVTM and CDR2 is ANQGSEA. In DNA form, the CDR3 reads TGCAGCGTCATCGGACAGGTTCCCTACGAGCAGTACTTC. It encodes CSVIGQVPYEQYF.

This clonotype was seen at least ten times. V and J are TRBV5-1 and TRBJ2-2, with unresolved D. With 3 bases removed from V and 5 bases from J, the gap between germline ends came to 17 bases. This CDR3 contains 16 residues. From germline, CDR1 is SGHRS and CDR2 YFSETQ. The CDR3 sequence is CASSSRTHTGTGELFF. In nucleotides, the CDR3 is TGCGCCAGCAGCTCGCGGACCCATACCGGAACCGGGGAGCTGTTTTTT.

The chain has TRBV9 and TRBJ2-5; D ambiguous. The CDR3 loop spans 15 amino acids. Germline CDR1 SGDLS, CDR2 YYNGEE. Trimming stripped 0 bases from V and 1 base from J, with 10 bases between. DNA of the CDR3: TGTGCCAGCAGCGTAGGGAGACGCTCCCAAGAGACCCAGTACTTC. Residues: CASSVGRRSQETQYF.

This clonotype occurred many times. CDR3 DNA sequence: TGTGCCAGCACCCCCGGGACAGCCAACGAAAAACTGTTTTTT. Its protein is CASTPGTANEKLFF. The rearrangement uses TRBV12-3 or TRBV12-4 and TRBJ1-4; 7 bases line up with TRBD1. Trimming removed 7 bases from V and 8 bases from J; junction bases left unmatched: 10. This CDR3 spans 14 amino acids.

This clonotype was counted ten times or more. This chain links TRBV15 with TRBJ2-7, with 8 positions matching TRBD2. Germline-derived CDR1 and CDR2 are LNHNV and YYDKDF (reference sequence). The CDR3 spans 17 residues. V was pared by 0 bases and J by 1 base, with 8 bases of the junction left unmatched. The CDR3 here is CATSRDQLAGGSYEQYF. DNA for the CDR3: TGTGCCACCAGCAGAGATCAACTGGCGGGAGGATCCTACGAGCAGTACTTC.

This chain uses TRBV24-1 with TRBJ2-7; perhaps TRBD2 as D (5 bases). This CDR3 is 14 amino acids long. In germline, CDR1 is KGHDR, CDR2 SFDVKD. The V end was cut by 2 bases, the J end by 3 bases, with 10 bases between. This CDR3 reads CATSDSGTDYEQYF. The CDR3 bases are TGTGCCACCAGTGATTCGGGAACTGACTACGAGCAGTACTTC.

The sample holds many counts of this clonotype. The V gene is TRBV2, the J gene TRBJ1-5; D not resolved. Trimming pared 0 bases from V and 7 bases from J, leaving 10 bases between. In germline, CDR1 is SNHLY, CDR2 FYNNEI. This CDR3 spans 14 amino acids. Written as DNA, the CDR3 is TGTGCCAGCAGTGAAGCGGAGCGCCAGCAGCCCCAGCATTTT. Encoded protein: CASSEAERQQPQHF. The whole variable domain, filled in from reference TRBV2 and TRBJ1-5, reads EPEVTQTPSHQVTQMGQEVILRCVPISNHLYFYWYRQILGQKVEFLVSFYNNEISEKSEIFDDQFSVERPDGSNFTLKIRSTKLEDSAMYFCASSEAERQQPQHFGDGTRLSIL.

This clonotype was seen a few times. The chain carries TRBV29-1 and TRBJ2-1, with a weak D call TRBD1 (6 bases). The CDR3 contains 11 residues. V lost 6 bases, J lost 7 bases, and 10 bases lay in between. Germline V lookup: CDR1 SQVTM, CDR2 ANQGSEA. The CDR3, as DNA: TGCAGCGTAGGGGGAGTAAATGAGCAGTTCTTC. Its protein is CSVGGVNEQFF.

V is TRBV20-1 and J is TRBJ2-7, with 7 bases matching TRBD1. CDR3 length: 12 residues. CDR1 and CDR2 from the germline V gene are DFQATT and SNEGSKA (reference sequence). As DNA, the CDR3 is TGCAGAGCCGGGACAGACTTCTACGAGCAGTACTTC. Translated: CRAGTDFYEQYF.

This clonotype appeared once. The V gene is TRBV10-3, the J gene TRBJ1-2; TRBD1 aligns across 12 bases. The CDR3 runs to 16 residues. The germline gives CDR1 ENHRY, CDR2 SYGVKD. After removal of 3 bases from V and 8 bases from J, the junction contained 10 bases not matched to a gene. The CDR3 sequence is CAISDGTGTGGEGYTF. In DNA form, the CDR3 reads TGTGCCATCAGTGATGGGACCGGGACAGGGGGCGAAGGCTACACCTTC.

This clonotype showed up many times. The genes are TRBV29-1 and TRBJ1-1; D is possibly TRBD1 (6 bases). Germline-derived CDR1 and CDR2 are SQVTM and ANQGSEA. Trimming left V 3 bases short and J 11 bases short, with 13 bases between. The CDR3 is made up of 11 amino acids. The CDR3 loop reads CSVEGAAGAFF. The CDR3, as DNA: TGCAGCGTTGAGGGGGCCGCCGGGGCTTTCTTT.

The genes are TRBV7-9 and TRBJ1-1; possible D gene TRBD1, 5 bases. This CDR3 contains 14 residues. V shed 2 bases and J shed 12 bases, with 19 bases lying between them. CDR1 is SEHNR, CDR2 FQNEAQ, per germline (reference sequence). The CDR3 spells CASSLTGTANGTFF. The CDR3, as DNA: TGTGCCAGCAGCTTAACCGGGACGGCCAATGGGACTTTCTTT.

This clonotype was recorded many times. CDR3 loop: CSAGGYTGELFF. The DNA for the CDR3 is TGCAGTGCTGGAGGGTACACCGGGGAGCTGTTTTTT. The chain links TRBV20-1 to TRBJ2-2, with D possibly TRBD2 on 6 matching bases. V lost 5 bases and J lost 3, with 7 bases in between. The CDR3 consists of 12 residues. Germline V gene sequence: CDR1 DFQATT, CDR2 SNEGSKA (reference sequence).